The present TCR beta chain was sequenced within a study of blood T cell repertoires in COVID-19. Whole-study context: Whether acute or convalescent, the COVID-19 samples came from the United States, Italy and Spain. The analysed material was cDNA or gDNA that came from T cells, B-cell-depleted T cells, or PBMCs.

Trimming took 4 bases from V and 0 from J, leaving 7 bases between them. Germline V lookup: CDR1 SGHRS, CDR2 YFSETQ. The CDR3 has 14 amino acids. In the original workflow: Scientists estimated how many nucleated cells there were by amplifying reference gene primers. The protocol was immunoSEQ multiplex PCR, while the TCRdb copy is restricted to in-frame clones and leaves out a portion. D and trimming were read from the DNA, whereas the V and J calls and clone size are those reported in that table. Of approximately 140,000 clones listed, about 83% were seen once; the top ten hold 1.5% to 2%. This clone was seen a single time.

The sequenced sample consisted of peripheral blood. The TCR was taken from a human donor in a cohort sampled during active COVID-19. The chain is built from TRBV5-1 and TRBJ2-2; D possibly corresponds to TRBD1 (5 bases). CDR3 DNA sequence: TGCGCCAGCAGCCTGGACACGAACACCGGGGAGCTGTTTTTT. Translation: CASSLDTNTGELFF.